This TCR beta chain was identified in a study of T-cell reconstitution after alpha-beta-depleted transplantation in children. Unique molecular identifiers were incorporated when the TCRbeta library was constructed. In TCRdb, the PCR reads were re-called with MiXCR into one record per CDR3 protein. Among 500,000 to 600,000 distinct CDR3 sequences listed, approximately 32% were seen once. Germline V gives CDR1 SGHTA, CDR2 FQGNSA. The CDR3 covers 16 residues. Trimming took 5 bases from V and 8 from J, leaving 22 bases between them. This chain joins TRBV7-2 and TRBJ2-4; the D gene is possibly TRBD2 (7 bases). This specimen was PBMCs from the stem cell graft donor, taken from the stem cell graft. The sequence was obtained from a human donor who donated a stem cell graft to a child with aplastic anemia. The CDR3 nucleotides read TGTGCCAGCAGCCCCTGGGCCGGAAAGGGGGGGCACATTCAGTACTTC. It codes for CASSPWAGKGGHIQYF.